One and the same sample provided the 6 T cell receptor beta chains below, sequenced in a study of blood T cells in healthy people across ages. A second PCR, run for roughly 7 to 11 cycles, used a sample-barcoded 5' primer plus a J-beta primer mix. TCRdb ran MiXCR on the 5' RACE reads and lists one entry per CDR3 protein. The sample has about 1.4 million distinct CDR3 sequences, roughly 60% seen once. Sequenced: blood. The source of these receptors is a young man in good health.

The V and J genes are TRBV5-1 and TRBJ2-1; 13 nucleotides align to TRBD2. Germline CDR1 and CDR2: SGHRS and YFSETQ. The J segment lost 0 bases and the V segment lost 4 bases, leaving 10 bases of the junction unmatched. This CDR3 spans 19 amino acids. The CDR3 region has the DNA TGCGCCAGCAGCCCTCCCGGGACTAGCGGGATCAGCTCCTACAATGAGCAGTTCTTC. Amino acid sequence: CASSPPGTSGISSYNEQFF.

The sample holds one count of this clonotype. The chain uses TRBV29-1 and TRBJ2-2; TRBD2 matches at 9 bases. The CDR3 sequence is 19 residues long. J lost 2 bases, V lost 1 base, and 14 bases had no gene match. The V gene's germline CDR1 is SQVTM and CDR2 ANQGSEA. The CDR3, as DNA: TGCAGCGTTGAAGCCCCCATTGCGCGGGAGGGCGTTAACACCGGGGAGCTGTTTTTT. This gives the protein CSVEAPIAREGVNTGELFF.

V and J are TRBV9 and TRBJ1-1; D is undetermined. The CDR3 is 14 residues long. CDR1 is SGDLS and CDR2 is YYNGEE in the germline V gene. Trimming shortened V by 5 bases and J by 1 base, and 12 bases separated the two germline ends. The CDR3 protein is CASSEDEPNTEAFF. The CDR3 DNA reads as TGTGCCAGCAGTGAAGACGAGCCGAACACTGAAGCTTTCTTT.

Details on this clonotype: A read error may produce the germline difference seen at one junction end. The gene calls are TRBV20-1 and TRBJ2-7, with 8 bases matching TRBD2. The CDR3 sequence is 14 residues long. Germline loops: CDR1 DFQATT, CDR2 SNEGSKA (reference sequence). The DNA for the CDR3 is TGCGGTGCTAGAGAGGCGAATAGCGGGGCAGTGGAGTACTTC. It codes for CGAREANSGAVEYF.

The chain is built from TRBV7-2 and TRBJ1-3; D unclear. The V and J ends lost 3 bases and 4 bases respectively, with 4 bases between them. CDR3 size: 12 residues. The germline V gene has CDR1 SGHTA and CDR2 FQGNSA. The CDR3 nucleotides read TGTGCCAGCAGCTTCGTAGGAAACACCATATATTTT. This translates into CASSFVGNTIYF.

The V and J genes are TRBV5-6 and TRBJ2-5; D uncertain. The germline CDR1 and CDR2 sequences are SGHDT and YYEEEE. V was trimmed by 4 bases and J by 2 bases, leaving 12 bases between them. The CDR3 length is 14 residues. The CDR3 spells CASSVVFEQETQYF. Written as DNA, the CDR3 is TGTGCCAGCAGCGTGGTGTTCGAACAAGAGACCCAGTACTTC.